This passage covers 13 T cell receptor beta chains from one sample sequenced in a study of patients and donors after allogeneic stem cell transplantation. From the RT-PCR reads, TCRdb called clonotypes with MiXCR, one entry per CDR3 protein. In the table there are hundreds of thousands of distinct CDR3 sequences, roughly 17% of which are singletons. Material: blood, either unsorted or a sorted T cell fraction (not recorded which). Receptors were obtained from a human donor who was either an allogeneic HSCT recipient or a stem cell or donor lymphocyte infusion donor (not recorded which). It is not recorded whose cells these are; they may come from a transplant donor.

The chain couples TRBV20-1 to TRBJ2-7; 7 nucleotides align to TRBD2. The V segment lost 2 bases and the J segment 4 bases; nucleotides outside the gene matches: 17. The CDR3 covers 17 residues. Germline V gene sequence: CDR1 DFQATT, CDR2 SNEGSKA (reference sequence). The CDR3 DNA reads TGCAGTGCTAGATCCTCATCGACTAGCAAGGGATTATACGAGCAGTACTTC. Translation: CSARSSSTSKGLYEQYF.

This clonotype was seen more than once but under ten times. The chain is built from TRBV11-2 and TRBJ2-1; TRBD2 matches 9 bases. The CDR3 runs 18 residues. The germline gives CDR1 SGHAT, CDR2 FQNNGV. The J segment lost 0 bases and the V segment lost 5 bases, leaving 11 bases of the junction unmatched. The CDR3 DNA follows: TGTGCCAGCAGCCTCGCGGGAGGGGGCTGGAGCTCCTACAATGAGCAGTTCTTC. It yields the protein CASSLAGGGWSSYNEQFF.

J is TRBJ2-7 and V is TRBV5-1; TRBD2 is a possible D gene (6 bases). The germline V gene encodes CDR1 SGHRS and CDR2 YFSETQ. The CDR3 runs 13 residues. Trimming pared 6 bases from V and 4 bases from J, leaving 14 bases between. The CDR3 loop reads CASTLGGEYEQYF. CDR3 sequence (DNA): TGCGCCAGCACCCTAGGAGGGGAATACGAGCAGTACTTC. Supplemented by reference TRBV5-1 and TRBJ2-7, the full variable domain reads KAGVTQTPRYLIKTRGQQVTLSCSPISGHRSVSWYQQTPGQGLQFLFEYFSETQRNKGNFPGRFSGRQFSNSRSEMNVSTLELGDSALYLCASTLGGEYEQYFGPGTRLTVT.

V and J are TRBV11-2 and TRBJ2-5, with D perhaps matching TRBD1 or TRBD2 (5 bases each). V was cut by 2 bases and J by 1 base, with 14 bases left in between. In germline, CDR1 is SGHAT, CDR2 FQNNGV. This CDR3 has 16 residues. For the CDR3, the DNA is TGTGCCAGCAGCTTACTGACTCCGGGACCCCAAGAGACCCAGTACTTC. Translation gives CASSLLTPGPQETQYF.

This clonotype was picked up many times. This rearrangement joins TRBV5-1 to TRBJ2-2; D is unclear. This CDR3 is built from 14 residues. V lost 4 bases to trimming and J lost 8 bases, with 15 bases between them. CDR1 SGHRS and CDR2 YFSETQ come from the germline V gene. DNA for the CDR3: TGCGCCAGCAGCCCCGGACCGGGCGGTGGGGAGCTGTTTTTT. It is translated as CASSPGPGGGELFF.

V and J are TRBV9 and TRBJ2-2; the D gene is possibly TRBD2 (6 bases). Deletions cut 0 bases from V and 4 bases from J, with 13 bases between. CDR1 and CDR2 (germline): SGDLS, YYNGEE. CDR3 length equals 16 residues. CDR3 coding DNA: TGTGCCAGCAGCGTAGGATCGGCGGGGTTCACCGGGGAGCTGTTTTTT. Translating it yields CASSVGSAGFTGELFF.

The chain couples TRBV7-2 to TRBJ2-2; D is unresolved. Trimming took off 5 bases at V and 1 base at J, with 8 bases between the two ends. Germline CDR1 reads SGHTA; CDR2 reads FQGNSA. The CDR3 covers 14 residues. The DNA of the CDR3 is TGTGCCAGCAGCCCCGCCCTGAACACCGGGGAGCTGTTTTTT. As protein: CASSPALNTGELFF.

The rearrangement links TRBV7-3 to TRBJ1-1; D perhaps matches TRBD1 (5 bases). Germline lookup yields CDR1 SGHTA and CDR2 FQGTGA. V was cut by 5 bases and J by 4 bases, with 17 bases left in between. The CDR3 consists of 15 residues. The CDR3 reads CASSTGARFGTEAFF. The DNA for the CDR3 is TGTGCCAGCAGCACCGGGGCCCGCTTTGGCACTGAAGCTTTCTTT.

The J gene is TRBJ1-2, the V gene TRBV9; D perhaps matches TRBD1 (5 bases). Germline CDR1 and CDR2: SGDLS and YYNGEE. Trimming took off 4 bases at V and 8 bases at J, with 15 bases between the two ends. This CDR3 spans 13 amino acids. The CDR3 DNA follows: TGTGCCAGCAGCCTCGCCCCATCAGGGGGCTACACCTTC. This codes for CASSLAPSGGYTF.

This clonotype was seen only a few times. The genes are TRBV15 and TRBJ2-7; D unclear. Trimming pared 0 bases from V and 6 bases from J, leaving 9 bases between. This CDR3 region has 13 residues. CDR1 is LNHNV and CDR2 is YYDKDF in the germline V gene (reference sequence). DNA of the CDR3: TGTGCCACCAGCAGAGAGTTGGTAGGCGAGCAGTACTTC. Its protein is CATSRELVGEQYF. Complete variable domain (other parts from reference TRBV15 and TRBJ2-7): DAMVIQNPRYQVTQFGKPVTLSCSQTLNHNVMYWYQQKSSQAPKLLFHYYDKDFNNEADTPDNFQSRRPNTSFCFLDIRSPGLGDTAMYLCATSRELVGEQYFGPGTRLTVT.

This clonotype turned up a few times. This chain connects TRBV27 to TRBJ2-2; 10 bases agree with TRBD2. There are 15 residues in the CDR3. The V gene's germline CDR1 is MNHEY and CDR2 SMNVEV (reference sequence). V was pared by 8 bases and J by 6 bases, with 9 bases of the junction left unmatched. CDR3 amino acids: CASGGLAAMAGELFF. The CDR3 nucleotides are TGTGCCAGCGGTGGACTAGCGGCCATGGCCGGGGAGCTGTTTTTT.

This clonotype has more than one count but fewer than ten. This rearrangement joins TRBV15 to TRBJ2-7; D is unclear. The germline V gene encodes CDR1 LNHNV and CDR2 YYDKDF (reference sequence). The ends were cut back, 0 bases at V and 2 bases at J, with 14 bases in the middle. CDR3 size: 16 residues. DNA for the CDR3: TGTGCCACCAGCAGAGAATCCCTAACAGCTACCTACGAGCAGTACTTC. Translation gives CATSRESLTATYEQYF.

This chain connects TRBV12-5 to TRBJ2-7; no definite D call. The CDR3 sequence is 11 residues long. Germline-derived CDR1 and CDR2 are LGHNT and FRNRAP. V lost 4 bases, J lost 5 bases, and 6 bases lay in between. The CDR3: CASGSSDEQYF. DNA for the CDR3: TGTGCTAGTGGTTCAAGTGACGAGCAGTACTTC.